The 9 T cell receptor beta chains below all came from one sample that was sequenced in a study of early T cells in non-severe SARS-CoV-2 infection. MiXCR was run by TCRdb on the 5' RACE reads, yielding one entry per CDR3 protein. The sample lists some 88,000 distinct CDR3 sequences, 15% to 20% occurring once. The sample was whole blood, taken at baseline. The receptors were sampled from an adult who was a healthcare worker with PCR-confirmed SARS-CoV-2 infection or an uninfected control (not recorded which).

A few counts support this clonotype. This sequence joins TRBV20-1 and TRBJ2-7, with no clear D. Deletions cut 0 bases from V and 4 bases from J, with 10 bases between. The germline gives CDR1 DFQATT, CDR2 SNEGSKA (reference sequence). CDR3 length: 13 amino acids. The CDR3 region has the DNA TGCAGTGCTAGAGATCCCCGGACGTACGAGCAGTACTTC. Amino acid sequence: CSARDPRTYEQYF.

The chain links TRBV4-1 to TRBJ2-1; 7 nucleotides line up with TRBD2. V shed 4 bases and J 2 bases; nucleotides not matched to a gene: 2. CDR1 is MGHRA, CDR2 YSYEKL, per germline. The CDR3 contains 14 residues. The CDR3 here is CASSLAGTYNEQFF. DNA for the CDR3: TGCGCCAGCAGCCTAGCGGGTACCTACAATGAGCAGTTCTTC.

In its sample, this clonotype was seen many times. CDR3 sequence: CSARSLISSGNEQFF. As DNA, the CDR3 is TGCAGTGCTAGAAGCCTCATTTCTAGCGGGAATGAGCAGTTCTTC. This chain connects TRBV20-1 to TRBJ2-1; TRBD2 agrees at 8 bases. Germline values: CDR1 DFQATT, CDR2 SNEGSKA (reference sequence). The CDR3 has 15 amino acids. V shed 2 bases, J shed 7 bases, and the junction held 10 bases outside the gene matches.

This chain joins TRBV30 and TRBJ2-3; tentative D call: TRBD2 (5 bases). Trimming stripped 4 bases from V and 5 bases from J, with 10 bases between. In germline, CDR1 is GTSNPN, CDR2 SVGIG (reference sequence). The CDR3 contains 12 residues. The CDR3 DNA sequence: TGTGCCTGGAAAGCGGACGGAGATACGCAGTATTTT. Translating it yields CAWKADGDTQYF.

This clonotype was counted at least ten times. CDR3 nucleotides: TGTGCCAGCAGTCCCAAAGATACGCAGTATTTT. Translating gives CASSPKDTQYF. This chain links TRBV12-3 or TRBV12-4 with TRBJ2-3; D is uncertain. Trimming took off 5 bases at V and 5 bases at J, with 5 bases between the two ends. There are 11 residues in the CDR3.

This clonotype occurred many times. The chain links TRBV3-1 to TRBJ2-1; the D gene is possibly TRBD2 (6 bases). V dropped 6 bases and J dropped 6 bases, with 24 bases sitting between them. This CDR3 region has 17 residues. Per germline, CDR1 LGHDT and CDR2 YNNKEL (reference sequence). CDR3 sequence: CASRPDNRDSYPNEQFF. The DNA for the CDR3 is TGTGCCAGCAGGCCTGACAACCGGGACTCCTACCCCAATGAGCAGTTCTTC.

The V gene is TRBV7-6, the J gene TRBJ2-7; tentative D call: TRBD2 (6 bases). There are 15 residues in the CDR3. The V gene lost 3 bases and the J gene lost 0 bases, with 12 bases spanning the gap. The germline gives CDR1 SGHVS, CDR2 FNYEAQ. The CDR3 sequence: CASSFGTEGSYEQYF. The DNA for the CDR3 is TGTGCCAGCAGCTTCGGAACGGAGGGCTCCTACGAGCAGTACTTC.

This clonotype was detected many times. V usage is TRBV4-3 and J usage is TRBJ2-6; perhaps TRBD2 as D (5 bases). This CDR3 comprises 17 residues. Deletions cut 5 bases from V and 3 bases from J, with 17 bases between. CDR1 and CDR2 (germline): LGHNA, YSLEER. CDR3 sequence reads: CASSGALDTLGANVLTF. The CDR3 coding sequence is TGCGCCAGCAGCGGTGCACTAGATACGCTTGGGGCCAACGTCCTGACTTTC.

Ten or more counts support this clonotype. The V and J genes are TRBV7-6 and TRBJ2-2, with 10 bases aligning to TRBD1. Per germline, CDR1 SGHVS and CDR2 FNYEAQ. V trimming: 0 bases; J trimming: 3 bases; junction bases outside the gene matches: 4. CDR3 length: 17 residues. CDR3 amino acids: CASSLAGTGVDTGELFF. The CDR3 nucleotides are TGTGCCAGCAGCTTAGCTGGGACAGGGGTCGACACCGGGGAGCTGTTTTTT.